This TCR beta chain was sequenced during a study of T cells after yellow fever vaccination. MiXCR, run by TCRdb on the 5' RACE reads, gives a single entry per CDR3 protein. The sample has hundreds of thousands of distinct CDR3 sequences, around 12% seen once. With 3 bases removed from V and 2 bases from J, the gap between germline ends came to 10 bases. The CDR3 runs to 14 residues. Germline CDR1 and CDR2: SEHNR and FQNEAQ (reference sequence). The TCR was taken from a man aged 25 to 40 who received the YFV17D yellow fever vaccine. The sequencing here drew on PBMCs, taken on the day of the yellow fever booster vaccination. The chain combines TRBV7-9 with TRBJ2-5; D perhaps matches TRBD2 (6 bases). CDR3 in DNA: TGTGCCAGCAGCTTCCCAGGGAGGCAAGAGACCCAGTACTTC. It specifies CASSFPGRQETQYF.